This entry concerns a single T cell receptor beta chain. Its antigen is unknown. In the original workflow: Filtering differed, since immunoSEQ gave only junction sequences and no quality scores. Profiling relied on immunoSEQ multiplex PCR, and the TCRdb table lists in-frame clones only, not all of them. That table is the source of V, J and clone size, and D and trimming were worked out from the DNA. The sample has about 2 million clones, roughly 94% seen once. The sample comes from a study of shared clonotypes between healthy human individuals. General study points: Generation of non-shared clonotypes was less probable than generation of clonotypes shared by all four donors.

The CDR3 consists of 14 residues. Between the trimmed V and J ends, which lost 4 bases and 7 bases, there was a span of 11 bases. Germline CDR1 and CDR2: ENHRY and SYGVKD. The sequence derives from a man aged 18 to 29 in good health. V is TRBV10-3 and J is TRBJ1-6; D ambiguous. Sequences were obtained from naive CD4+ T cells sorted from blood. This sample's subset: CD45RA+ positively selected. CDR3 in amino acids: CAISVTGNNSPLHF. DNA of the CDR3: TGTGCCATCAGTGTTACTGGGAACAATTCACCCCTCCACTTT.